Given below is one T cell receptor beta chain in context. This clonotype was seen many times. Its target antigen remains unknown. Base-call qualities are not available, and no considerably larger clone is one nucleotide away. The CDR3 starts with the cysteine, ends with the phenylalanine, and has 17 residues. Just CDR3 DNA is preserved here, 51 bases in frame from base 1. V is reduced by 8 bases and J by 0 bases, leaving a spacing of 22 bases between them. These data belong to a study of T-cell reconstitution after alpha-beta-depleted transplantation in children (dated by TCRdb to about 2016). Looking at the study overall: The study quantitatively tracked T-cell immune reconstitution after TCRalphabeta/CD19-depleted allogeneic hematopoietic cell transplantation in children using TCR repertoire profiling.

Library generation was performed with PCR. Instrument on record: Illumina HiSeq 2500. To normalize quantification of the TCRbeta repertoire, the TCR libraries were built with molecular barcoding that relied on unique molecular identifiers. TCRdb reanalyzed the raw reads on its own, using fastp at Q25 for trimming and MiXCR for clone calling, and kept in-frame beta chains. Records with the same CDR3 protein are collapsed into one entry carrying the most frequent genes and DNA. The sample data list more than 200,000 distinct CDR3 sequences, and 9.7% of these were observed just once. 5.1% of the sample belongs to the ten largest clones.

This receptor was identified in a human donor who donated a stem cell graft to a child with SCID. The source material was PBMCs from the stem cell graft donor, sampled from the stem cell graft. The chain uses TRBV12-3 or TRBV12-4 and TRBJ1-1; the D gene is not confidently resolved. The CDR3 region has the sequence CASDSGAEARMNTEAFF. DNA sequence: TGTGCCAGCGATTCGGGCGCGGAGGCCCGGATGAACACTGAAGCTTTCTTT.